The clone carrying this T cell receptor (beta chain) was detected only a few times. Its antigen is still unknown. This sample is drawn from a study of T-cell reconstitution after alpha-beta-depleted transplantation in children. Study-wide findings and caveats: In some patients, recipient T cells and intrathymic progenitors surviving conditioning explained high day-60 diversity.

The library targeted TCRbeta and was prepared with unique molecular identifiers. Each CDR3 protein is one row after TCRdb ran MiXCR on the PCR reads. This sample has approximately 110,000 distinct CDR3 sequences; 10% occur once, and the top ten carry about 34%. Trimming removed 0 bases at V and 3 bases at J, with 11 bases between. The CDR3 covers 15 residues. The germline gives CDR1 MGHRA, CDR2 YSYEKL. Sequenced material: PBMCs, taken before TCRalphabeta/CD19-depleted stem cell transplant. V gene TRBV4-1 combines with J gene TRBJ2-5; D may match TRBD1 or TRBD2 (5 bases each). This receptor was obtained from a boy younger than 10 with acute lymphoblastic leukemia, due to receive a stem cell transplant. CDR3 nucleotide sequence: TGCGCCAGCAGCCAAGAACACGGGGCAAAAGAGACCCAGTACTTC. Protein product: CASSQEHGAKETQYF.